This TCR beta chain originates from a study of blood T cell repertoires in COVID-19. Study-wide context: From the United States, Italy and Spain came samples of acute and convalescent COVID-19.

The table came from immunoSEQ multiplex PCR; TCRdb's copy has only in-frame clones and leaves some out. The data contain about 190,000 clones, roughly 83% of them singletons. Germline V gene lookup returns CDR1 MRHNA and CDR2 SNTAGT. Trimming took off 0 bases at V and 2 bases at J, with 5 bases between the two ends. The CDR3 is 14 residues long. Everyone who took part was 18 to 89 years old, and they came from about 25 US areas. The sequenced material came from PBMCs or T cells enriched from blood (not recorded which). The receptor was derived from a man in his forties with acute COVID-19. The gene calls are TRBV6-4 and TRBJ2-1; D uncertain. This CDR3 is CASSDSEPYNEQFF. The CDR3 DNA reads TGTGCCAGCAGTGACTCGGAGCCCTACAATGAGCAGTTCTTC.